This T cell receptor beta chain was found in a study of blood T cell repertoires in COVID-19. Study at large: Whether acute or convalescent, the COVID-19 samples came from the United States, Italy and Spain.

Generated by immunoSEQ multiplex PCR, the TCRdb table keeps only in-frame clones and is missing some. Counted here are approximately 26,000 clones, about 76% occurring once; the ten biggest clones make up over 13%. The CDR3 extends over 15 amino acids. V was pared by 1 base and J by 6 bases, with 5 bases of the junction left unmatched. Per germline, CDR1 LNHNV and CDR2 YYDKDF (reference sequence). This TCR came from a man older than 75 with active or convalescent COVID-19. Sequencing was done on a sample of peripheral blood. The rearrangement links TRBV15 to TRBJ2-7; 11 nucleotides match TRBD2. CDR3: CATSRVGTSGAEQYF. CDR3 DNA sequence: TGTGCCACCAGCAGAGTGGGGACTAGCGGAGCCGAGCAGTACTTC.